Following are 2 T cell receptor beta chains from one sample sequenced in a study of shared clonotypes between healthy human individuals. The table came from immunoSEQ multiplex PCR; TCRdb's copy has only in-frame clones and leaves some out. The sample lists about 470,000 clones; 75% to 85% were seen once. The sample comprised PBMCs. All receptors derive from a middle-aged woman in good health. Some clones in this sample may be carry-over from other donors' samples.

V usage is TRBV4-2 and J usage is TRBJ2-1, with 7 bases that match TRBD2. This CDR3 is built from 14 residues. CDR1 and CDR2 (germline): LGHNA, YNFKEQ. The J segment lost 9 bases and the V segment lost 6 bases, leaving 11 bases of the junction unmatched. The CDR3 DNA follows: TGTGCCAGCAGGATAACGGGAGGCGACGTTGAGCAGTTCTTC. It encodes CASRITGGDVEQFF.

For this clone: A far larger clone is just one base off, so this is likely a read error. The same CDR3 can be traced to other DNA sequences in this sample. The rearrangement links TRBV9 to TRBJ2-3, with TRBD2 matching 11 bases. Germline lookup yields CDR1 SGDLS and CDR2 YYNGEE. The CDR3 has 16 amino acids. Here the CDR3 DNA reads TGCGCCAGCAGCGTAGACCTAGCGGGAGGAACAGATACGCAGTATTTT. Amino acid sequence: CASSVDLAGGTDTQYF.